The T cell receptor beta chain described here comes from a study of T cells in Graves' hyperthyroidism and ophthalmopathy. Study in general: Before treatment of any kind, peripheral blood was taken at initial diagnosis.

Ophthalmopathy patients had moderate-to-severe active disease, CAS ≥3, NOSPECS ≥4, and disease duration under 3 months. Criteria for exclusion of patients were uncontrolled infection, other autoimmune disease, pregnancy or lactation. Diagnosing involved the use of clinical symptoms, serum thyroxine and TRAb, thyroid ultrasound and orbital computed tomography. This clonotype has at least ten counts. Amplification of TCR beta CDR3 regions used RNA as the template. The HTBI primer set was used in a first-round RT-PCR of the TCR CDR3. TCRdb called the multiplex PCR reads again in MiXCR, with one record for every CDR3 protein. The sample records approximately 380,000 distinct CDR3 sequences, around an eighth being singletons. The CDR3 runs to 13 residues. The ends were cut back, 3 bases at V and 3 bases at J, with 8 bases in the middle.

This TCR came from a middle-aged man with Graves' ophthalmopathy. The rearrangement joins TRBV12-3 or TRBV12-4 to TRBJ1-2; D not resolved. Sequenced input: blood. The DNA of the CDR3 is TGTGCCAGCAGTTTCCCTGCGTACTATGGCTACACCTTC. Amino acid sequence: CASSFPAYYGYTF.